Detailed here is one T cell receptor (beta chain). This entry is derived from a study of blood T cell repertoires in COVID-19. Study information: The United States, Italy and Spain were the sources of the acute and convalescent COVID-19 samples. PBMCs, B-cell-depleted T cells, or T cells provided the cDNA or gDNA that made up the material.

Losses at the gene ends were 6 bases for V and 3 bases for J; bases not matched to a gene: 16. Germline values: CDR1 SGHTS, CDR2 YDEGEE. This CDR3 has 18 residues. Under the authors' procedure: By means of reference gene primer amplification, nucleated cell counts were estimated. Measured with immunoSEQ multiplex PCR; TCRdb has only the in-frame clones, and not every one. The V and J calls and clone size come from that table; D and trimming were worked out from the DNA. The table includes roughly 350,000 clones, around 87% detected once. Patients at the Seattle site were enrolled during active infection and followed longitudinally.

The source material was peripheral blood. The source of this sequence is a woman in her forties or fifties with COVID-19, enrolled during active disease. The genes are TRBV5-8 and TRBJ2-3; 10 nucleotides align to TRBD2. The CDR3 sequence is CASNLSDLAGDGTDTQYF. The CDR3 DNA sequence: TGTGCCAGCAACCTTTCTGATCTAGCGGGAGACGGGACAGATACGCAGTATTTT.